The 15 T cell receptor beta chains given below trace back to one sample, sequenced in a study of control samples from healthy donors and cancer patients. The assay was immunoSEQ multiplex PCR, and TCRdb's table has in-frame clones only and misses some. The sample includes more than 45,000 clones, approximately 90% of them seen just once. Sequenced sample: PBMCs. The receptors were gathered from a man aged 30 to 45 with colorectal cancer.

V is TRBV4-1 and J is TRBJ1-2; 7 nucleotides match TRBD1. CDR1 MGHRA and CDR2 YSYEKL come from the germline V gene. The length of the CDR3 is 15 residues. With V trimmed by 0 bases and J by 4 bases, 5 bases remained unmatched. The CDR3 reads CASSQEGQGVYGYTF. DNA for the CDR3: TGCGCCAGCAGCCAAGAGGGGCAGGGGGTCTATGGCTACACCTTC.

This clone was detected only once. The gene calls are TRBV11-2 and TRBJ2-7; D is unresolved. V lost 0 bases and J 10 bases, leaving 10 bases between the germline ends. CDR1 and CDR2 from the germline V gene are SGHAT and FQNNGV. CDR3 length: 12 amino acids. The CDR3 spells CASSLDSVPQYF. The CDR3, as DNA: TGTGCCAGCAGCTTAGATTCAGTCCCCCAGTACTTC.

In this sample, this clone turned up a few times. The V call is TRBV18, the J call TRBJ2-1; 7 bases agree with TRBD2. CDR1 and CDR2 from the germline V gene are KGHSH and LQKENI. J was trimmed by 3 bases and V by 4 bases; bases with no gene match: 12. CDR3 length: 17 residues. The CDR3 nucleotides read TGTGCCAGCTCACGGGAAGGGCGGGGGAACATCTACAATGAGCAGTTCTTC. Amino acids: CASSREGRGNIYNEQFF.

V gene TRBV5-1 combines with J gene TRBJ1-1; D remains ambiguous. This CDR3 is built from 13 residues. The V gene lost 4 bases and the J gene lost 2 bases, with 9 bases spanning the gap. The germline V gene has CDR1 SGHRS and CDR2 YFSETQ. CDR3 sequence: CASSPASNTEAFF. CDR3 sequence (DNA): TGCGCCAGCAGCCCCGCCTCCAACACTGAAGCTTTCTTT.

The rearrangement links TRBV6-1 to TRBJ1-4; tentatively, D is TRBD1 (5 bases). The V and J ends lost 3 bases and 8 bases respectively, with 13 bases between them. The CDR3 is made up of 14 amino acids. In germline, CDR1 is MNHNS, CDR2 SASEGT. In nucleotides, the CDR3 is TGTGCCAGCAGTGATCAGGGCCAGCCGGAAAAACTGTTTTTT. Protein sequence: CASSDQGQPEKLFF.

The chain carries TRBV30 and TRBJ1-1; possibly TRBD1 for D (5 bases). There are 13 residues in the CDR3. The ends were cut back, 1 base at V and 6 bases at J, with 12 bases in the middle. Looked up from germline, CDR1 is GTSNPN and CDR2 is SVGIG (reference sequence). The DNA of the CDR3 is TGTGCCTGGAGTGGGGACTTGGGGCCTGAAGCTTTCTTT. Its protein is CAWSGDLGPEAFF. Full variable domain (rest looked up from reference TRBV30 and TRBJ1-1): SQTIHQWPATLVQPVGSPLSLECTVEGTSNPNLYWYRQAAGRGLQLLFYSVGIGQISSEVPQNLSASRPQDRQFILSSKKLLLSDSGFYLCAWSGDLGPEAFFGQGTRLTVV.

The rearrangement joins TRBV7-6 to TRBJ2-1; D not certain. CDR1 and CDR2 (germline): SGHVS, FNYEAQ. There are 15 residues in the CDR3. V dropped 1 base and J dropped 4 bases, with 11 bases sitting between them. CDR3 DNA sequence: TGTGCCAGCAGCTTAGACGACTCGCCGTACAATGAGCAGTTCTTC. Encoded protein: CASSLDDSPYNEQFF.

This clone has only a few counts. The chain links TRBV7-9 to TRBJ2-1, with 9 nucleotides matching TRBD1. Germline CDR1 reads SEHNR; CDR2 reads FQNEAQ (reference sequence). V was pared by 5 bases and J by 2 bases, with 10 bases of the junction left unmatched. This CDR3 has 17 amino acids. The CDR3 sequence: CASSDTTGGATYNEQFF. The CDR3 DNA follows: TGTGCCAGCAGCGATACAACAGGGGGCGCCACCTACAATGAGCAGTTCTTC.

This rearrangement joins TRBV2 to TRBJ2-7; 8 nucleotides line up with TRBD2. Germline assignment: CDR1 SNHLY and CDR2 FYNNEI. The CDR3 is made up of 17 amino acids. The V segment lost 2 bases and the J segment 1 base; nucleotides outside the gene matches: 10. The CDR3 protein is CASSESLLAGKSYEQYV. In nucleotides, the CDR3 is TGTGCCAGCAGTGAATCCCTTTTAGCGGGGAAATCCTACGAGCAGTACGTC.

V gene TRBV4-3 combines with J gene TRBJ1-1; TRBD1 matches at 8 bases. The trim removed 3 bases at V and 1 base at J, leaving 7 bases unmatched. Looked up from germline, CDR1 is LGHNA and CDR2 is YSLEER. The CDR3 totals 16 residues. The CDR3 bases are TGCGCCAGCAGCCAGGGCCGACAGGGGAAGAACACTGAAGCTTTCTTT. Its translation is CASSQGRQGKNTEAFF.

V is TRBV27 and J is TRBJ1-2; D is undetermined. The V gene's germline CDR1 is MNHEY and CDR2 SMNVEV (reference sequence). The CDR3 has 17 amino acids. Trimming left V 5 bases short and J 0 bases short, with 19 bases between. CDR3: CASSIGPGALANYGYTF. DNA of the CDR3: TGTGCCAGCAGTATAGGGCCCGGTGCGTTGGCTAACTATGGCTACACCTTC.

The chain combines TRBV5-1 with TRBJ2-5; 10 positions match TRBD2. Germline assignment: CDR1 SGHRS and CDR2 YFSETQ. Germline trimming cut 3 bases from V and 1 base from J; bases unmatched to any gene: 9. There are 17 residues in the CDR3. DNA for the CDR3: TGCGCCAGCAGCTGGCGGGGGGAGCGGGGGGGCCAAGAGACCCAGTACTTC. Its translation is CASSWRGERGGQETQYF.

V usage is TRBV18 and J usage is TRBJ1-4, with TRBD1 matching 8 bases. CDR1 is KGHSH and CDR2 is LQKENI in the germline V gene. The CDR3 runs 15 residues. Germline trimming cut 3 bases from V and 8 bases from J; bases unmatched to any gene: 8. The CDR3 here is CASSPRTGLDEKLFF. As DNA, the CDR3 is TGTGCCAGCTCACCTCGGACAGGGTTAGACGAAAAACTGTTTTTT.

CDR3 sequence (DNA): TGTGCCAGCAATGGACAGGGGGCAAATCAGCCCCAGCATTTT. Its protein is CASNGQGANQPQHF. This chain uses TRBV6-5 with TRBJ1-5, with 11 positions matching TRBD1. V lost 7 bases and J lost 4; bases outside the gene matches: 3. The CDR3 sequence is 14 residues long. Germline CDR1 is MNHEY and CDR2 is SVGAGI.

The chain links TRBV7-2 to TRBJ2-3; D not certain. Germline lookup yields CDR1 SGHTA and CDR2 FQGNSA. V was trimmed by 2 bases and J by 5 bases, leaving 8 bases between them. The CDR3 has 13 amino acids. CDR3 sequence: CASSLNDGDTQYF. The CDR3 DNA reads as TGTGCCAGCAGCTTAAATGATGGAGATACGCAGTATTTT.